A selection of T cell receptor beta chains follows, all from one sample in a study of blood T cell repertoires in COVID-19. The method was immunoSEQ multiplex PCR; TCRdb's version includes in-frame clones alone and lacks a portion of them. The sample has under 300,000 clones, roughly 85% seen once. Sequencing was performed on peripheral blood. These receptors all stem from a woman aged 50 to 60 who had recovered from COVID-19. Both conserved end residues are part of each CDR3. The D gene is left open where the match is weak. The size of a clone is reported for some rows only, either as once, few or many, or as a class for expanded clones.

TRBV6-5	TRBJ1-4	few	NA	TGTGCCAGCCGGTTGTCACTGTTAGAAAAACTGTTTTTT	CASRLSLLEKLFF
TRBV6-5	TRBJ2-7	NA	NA	TGTGCCAGCAGTTCCGACAGTCTCCTAGGGCAGTACTTC	CASSSDSLLGQYF
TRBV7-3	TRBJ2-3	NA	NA	TGTGCCAGCAGCCCCAGGGCGGGGGCAACAGATACGCAGTATTTT	CASSPRAGATDTQYF
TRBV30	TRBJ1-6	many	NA	TGTGCCTGGAGTGTCGTGTCCAATTCACCCCTCCACTTT	CAWSVVSNSPLHF
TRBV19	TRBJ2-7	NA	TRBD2	TGTGCCAGTAGTCGGAGCGGGAGGGTCCCCTACGAGCAGTACTTC	CASSRSGRVPYEQYF
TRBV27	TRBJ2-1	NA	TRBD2	TGTGCCAGCTCAGTCGGGGGGGCGGGGAATGAGCAGTTCTTC	CASSVGGAGNEQFF
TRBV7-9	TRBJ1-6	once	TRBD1	TGTGCCAGCAGCTCCGGACCGGGACAGAGAAATAATTCACCCCTCCACTTT	CASSSGPGQRNNSPLHF
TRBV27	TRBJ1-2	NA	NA	TGTGCCAGCAGTTTGTCCGGGACAAACTATGGCTACACCTTC	CASSLSGTNYGYTF
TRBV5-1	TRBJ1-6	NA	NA	TGCGCCAGCAAGGAGGGCCCGAATAATTCACCCCTCCACTTT	CASKEGPNNSPLHF
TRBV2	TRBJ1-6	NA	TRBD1	TGTGCCAGCAACCCCGGGACAGCTAATTCACCCCTCCACTTT	CASNPGTANSPLHF
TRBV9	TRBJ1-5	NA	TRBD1	TGTGCCAGCAGCGTAGCTAGGTCAGGGGGACAGCCCCAGCATTTT	CASSVARSGGQPQHF
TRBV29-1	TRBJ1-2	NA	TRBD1	TGCAGCGTTAGCAATCGGGCCAGGGGGCTGGGGGGCTACACCTTC	CSVSNRARGLGGYTF
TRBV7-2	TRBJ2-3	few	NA	TGTGCCAGCAGCTTTTACACAGATACGCAGTATTTT	CASSFYTDTQYF
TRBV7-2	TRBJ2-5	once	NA	TGTGCCAGCAGTCGAGTAGCGGAGATCCAAGAGACCCAGTACTTC	CASSRVAEIQETQYF
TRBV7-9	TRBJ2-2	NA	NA	TGTGCCAGCAGCTTTTGGGGGGACTCCGGGGAGCTGTTTTTT	CASSFWGDSGELFF
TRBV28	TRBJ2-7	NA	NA	TGTGCCAGCAGTTTGCGGGGAACCTACGAGCAGTACTTC	CASSLRGTYEQYF
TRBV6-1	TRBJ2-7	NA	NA	TGTGCCAGCAGTGAACCAGGCCCCTACGAGCAGTACTTC	CASSEPGPYEQYF
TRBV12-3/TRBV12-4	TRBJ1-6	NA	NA	TGTGCCAGTGGGGGCTTAGGACGGTCACCCCTCCACTTT	CASGGLGRSPLHF
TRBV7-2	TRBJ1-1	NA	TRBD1	TGTGCCAGCAGGCACGGACAGGGGAGGAGTAATGAAGCTTTCTTT	CASRHGQGRSNEAFF
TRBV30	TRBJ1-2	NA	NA	TGTGCCTGGAGTAGGGGCAACTATGGCTACACCTTC	CAWSRGNYGYTF
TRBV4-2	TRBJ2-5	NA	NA	TGTGCCAGCAGCCAAGACGCAGGGGAGACCCAGTACTTC	CASSQDAGETQYF
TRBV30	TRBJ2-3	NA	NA	TGTGCCTGGAGTATAGGGGCAGATACGCAGTATTTT	CAWSIGADTQYF
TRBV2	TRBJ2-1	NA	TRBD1	TGTGCCAGCAGTGTCCGGGACAGGGGGACGAATGAGCAGTTCTTC	CASSVRDRGTNEQFF
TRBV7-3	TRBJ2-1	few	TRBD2	TGTGCCAGCAGCTTGGGACTAGCGCCTTCTGAGCAGTTCTTC	CASSLGLAPSEQFF
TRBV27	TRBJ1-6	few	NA	TGTGCCAGCAGGGAGGGCTTCTATAATTCACCCCTCCACTTT	CASREGFYNSPLHF
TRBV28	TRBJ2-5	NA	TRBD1	TGTGCCAGCAGTCTTCTCTGGATTGGACAGGACTTC	CASSLLWIGQDF
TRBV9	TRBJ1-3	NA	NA	TGTGCCAGCAGCGTATTAGACTCCAGTCCTAGCTCTGGAAACACCATATATTTT	CASSVLDSSPSSGNTIYF
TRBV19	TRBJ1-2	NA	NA	TGTGCCAGTAGTCGAGCCACTCAGGGGTCTGGAGGCTACACCTTC	CASSRATQGSGGYTF
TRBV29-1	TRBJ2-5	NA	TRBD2	TGCAGGTCGGTCTGGGAGGGGGAGACCCAGTACTTC	CRSVWEGETQYF
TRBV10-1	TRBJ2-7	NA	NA	TGCGCCAGCATGGGGGGGCGGAACAATAGCTCCTACGAGCAGTACTTC	CASMGGRNNSSYEQYF
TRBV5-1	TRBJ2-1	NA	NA	TGCGCCAGCAGCTTGGCGGCGGTCAATGAGCAGTTCTTC	CASSLAAVNEQFF
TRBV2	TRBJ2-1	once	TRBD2	TGTGCCAGCCGGCGTGCAGCTAGCGGGTACAATGAGCAGTTCTTC	CASRRAASGYNEQFF
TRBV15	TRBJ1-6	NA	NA	TGTGCCACCAGCGGCGGGGGCGGGAGCTCCTATAATTCACCCCTCCACTTT	CATSGGGGSSYNSPLHF
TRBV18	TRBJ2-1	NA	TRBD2	TGTGCCAGCTCACCACCCGGACTAGCGGGAGCCGATGAGCAGTTCTTC	CASSPPGLAGADEQFF
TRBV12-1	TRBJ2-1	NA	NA	TGTGCCACAGGACAGTACAATGAGCAGTTCTTC	CATGQYNEQFF
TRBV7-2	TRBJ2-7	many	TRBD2	TGTGCCAGCAGCCCTAGCGGGACCTCCTACGAGCAGTACTTC	CASSPSGTSYEQYF
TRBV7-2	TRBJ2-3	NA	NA	TGTGCCAGCAGCTGGGGGGGGCGCACAGATACGCAGTATTTT	CASSWGGRTDTQYF
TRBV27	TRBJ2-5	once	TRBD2	TGTGCCAGCAGCGTAGCGGGAGGGGGGGAGACCCAGTACTTC	CASSVAGGGETQYF
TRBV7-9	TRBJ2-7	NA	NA	TGTGCCAGCAGCTTAGAAGGTAGCTGGTACGAGCAGTACTTC	CASSLEGSWYEQYF
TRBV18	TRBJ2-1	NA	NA	TGTGCCAGCTCACCAGCTGGCAGGAGGAATGAGCAGTTCTTC	CASSPAGRRNEQFF
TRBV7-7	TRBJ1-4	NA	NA	TGTGCCAGCAGCCCGAAGTACGGGAGGACTGCAACTAATGAAAAACTGTTTTTT	CASSPKYGRTATNEKLFF
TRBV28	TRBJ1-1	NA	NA	TGTGCCAGCACCTACGGTGGGAGGGGCGGCACTGAAGCTTTCTTT	CASTYGGRGGTEAFF
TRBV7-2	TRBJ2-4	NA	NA	TGTGCCAGCAGCTTATCGGCAGGGGGGTCCAAAAACATTCAGTACTTC	CASSLSAGGSKNIQYF
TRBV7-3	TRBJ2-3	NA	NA	TGTGCCAGCAGCAAAACTAGCACAGATACGCAGTATTTT	CASSKTSTDTQYF
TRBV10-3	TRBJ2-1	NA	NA	TGTGCCATCAGCCGAGGGTCGGGGAATGAGCAGTTCTTC	CAISRGSGNEQFF
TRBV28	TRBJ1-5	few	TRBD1	TGTGCCACCCTAAGCCGGGACAGTGATCAGCCCCAGCATTTT	CATLSRDSDQPQHF
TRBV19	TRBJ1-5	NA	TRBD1	TGTGCCAGTAGTGTCCAGGGGGCCCATCAGCCCCAGCATTTT	CASSVQGAHQPQHF
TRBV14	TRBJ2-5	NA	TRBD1	TGTGCCAGCAGGCCGACAGGGCCGGGGATCGAGACCCAGTACTTC	CASRPTGPGIETQYF
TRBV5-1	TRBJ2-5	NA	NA	TGCGCCAGCAGCTTGGCCGGCCAGGTCCAAGAGACCCAGTACTTC	CASSLAGQVQETQYF
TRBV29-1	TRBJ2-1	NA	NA	TGCAGCGTTGAAATTCCTGTTAACTCCTACAATGAGCAGTTCTTC	CSVEIPVNSYNEQFF
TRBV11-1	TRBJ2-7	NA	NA	TGTGCCAGCAGCCTGTCGGGGGTGGGGTCCTACGAGCAGTACTTC	CASSLSGVGSYEQYF
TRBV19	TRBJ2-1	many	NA	TGTGCCAGTACTCCGGTCCTGAGCTCCTACAATGAGCAGTTCTTC	CASTPVLSSYNEQFF
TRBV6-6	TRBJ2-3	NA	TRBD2	TGTGCCAGCAGTTACTCAACTAGCGGGGCGCCAGATACGCAGTATTTT	CASSYSTSGAPDTQYF
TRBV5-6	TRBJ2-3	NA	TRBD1	TGTGCCAGCAGCGCGGGGACAGGGGGCTCTTCGGGGACAGATACGCAGTATTTT	CASSAGTGGSSGTDTQYF
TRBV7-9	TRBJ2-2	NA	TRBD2	TGTGCCAGCAGCTTAGCGCGGTCGGTGCGGGGGGACCACACCGGGGAGCTGTTTTTT	CASSLARSVRGDHTGELFF